This T cell receptor beta chain was observed in a study of T cells after yellow fever vaccination. This clonotype was detected many times. Germline assignment: CDR1 SGHKS and CDR2 YYEKEE (reference sequence). Between the trimmed V and J ends, which lost 0 bases and 6 bases, there was a span of 12 bases. There are 15 residues in the CDR3. TCRdb reprocessed the 5' RACE reads via MiXCR and lists one record per CDR3 protein. The sample holds about 300,000 distinct CDR3 sequences, about 4% seen once. This sequence was found in a man aged 18-30 years who received the YFV17D yellow fever vaccine. The rearrangement joins TRBV5-5 to TRBJ2-2, with TRBD1 as a possible D gene (6 bases). Material: PBMCs, obtained 5 days after the yellow fever booster vaccination. CDR3 loop: CASSLAPAGAGELFF. The CDR3 DNA is TGTGCCAGCAGCTTGGCTCCGGCAGGGGCCGGGGAGCTGTTTTTT. Full variable domain (outside the CDR3, taken from reference TRBV5-5 and TRBJ2-2): DAGVTQSPTHLIKTRGQQVTLRCSPISGHKSVSWYQQVLGQGPQFIFQYYEKEERGRGNFPDRFSARQFPNYSSELNVNALLLGDSALYLCASSLAPAGAGELFFGEGSRLTVL.